This T cell receptor (beta chain) stems from a study of Ad26.COV2.S vaccination and SARS-CoV-2 variants (dated by TCRdb to the early 2020s). Context from the whole study: Donors in the vaccine arm were drawn from COV1001, a phase I-IIa trial of Ad26.COV2.S in healthy adults that was multicentre, randomized, double-blind and placebo-controlled. Ad26.COV2.S was administered intramuscularly at 5 x 10^10 or 1 x 10^11 viral particles, either as a single shot or as two shots given 56 days apart. TCRbeta repertoire sequencing was used to assess the specificity and breadth of SARS-CoV-2-reactive T cell receptors after Ad26.COV2.S vaccination. The TCR-sequenced set comprised around 30 samples: about 19 Ad26.COV2.S vaccine recipients, 5 placebo recipients and 8 SARS-CoV-2 convalescent individuals. Trial participants were randomized into five groups of five: low-dose or high-dose Ad26.COV2.S given once or twice, or placebo on both occasions. Blinding of investigators to trial group allocation was maintained during experiments and outcome assessment. Overall study results and their limits: Substantial breadth of spike-specific CD8+ and CD4+ T cell responses was reported after vaccination. Higher spike-specific TCR breadth was observed in Ad26.COV2.S recipients than in placebo recipients (P = 0.0014). Vaccine and placebo recipients had comparable non-spike TCR breadth, which fits with the vaccine containing only spike. Comparing responses between vaccine doses or regimens was not something the study was powered to do. It was noted by the authors that total T cell responses may have been underestimated by the TCR breadth and depth analyses.

The immunoSEQ Assay was used to sequence TCRbeta CDR3 regions. After extraction, genomic DNA underwent amplification by bias-controlled multiplex PCR, followed by high-throughput sequencing. The authors' pipeline ran thus. To quantify the absolute abundance of every unique TCRbeta CDR3 region, sequences were collapsed and filtered. T cell fraction was estimated by normalizing TCRbeta template counts to usable DNA, with usable DNA measured through amplification of reference genes found in all nucleated cells. Repertoire TCRs were annotated as SARS-CoV-2-specific by exact matching of V gene, CDR3 amino acid sequence and J gene to a known reactive TCR set. The reference SARS-CoV-2 TCR set was obtained from MIRA and was filtered for enrichment in COVID-19-positive ImmuneCODE repertoires, whereby public or cross-reactive TCRs were removed. Using the MIRA antigens, annotated TCRs were further analysed by specific ORF or by position within an ORF. Depth was the summed frequency of annotated unique rearrangements, while breadth was defined as annotated unique rearrangements over total unique productive rearrangements. Group comparisons of TCR breadth used two-sided Wilcoxon rank-sum tests. TCRdb retrieved this table from immuneACCESS and kept in-frame rearrangements only. Not all clones are present; in checked studies, unresolved V genes account for under half, and no reason is known for the remainder. That table is the source of V, J and clone size, and D and trimming were worked out from the DNA. The sample table lists fewer than 400,000 clones, about 88% of them with a count of one. The top ten clones comprise under 4% of the sample.

This clone was observed a handful of times. Its cognate antigen has yet to be identified. Per-base quality was not reported, and no clone a single base away is much larger than it. The germline V gene provides CDR1 LGHNA and CDR2 YSLEER. From the cysteine through the phenylalanine, the CDR3 covers 16 amino acids. Only CDR3 DNA remains: 48 bases, in frame from the first base. A distance of 15 bases separates the germline ends of V and J, which lose 4 bases and 0 bases respectively. The sample's treatment or condition label, in plain terms: roughly 18 received Ad26.COV2.S at low or high dose, single or two shots; about 5 received placebo; per-sample allocation not given. For vaccine and placebo recipients, the sequenced repertoires came from samples collected on day 63 after the first injection. Cohort 1b enrolled fewer than 30 adults aged 18-55 years at a single site in Boston, USA, between 29 July and 7 August 2020. Ad26.COV2.S was a replication-incompetent adenovirus type 26 vector that expressed a prefusion-stabilized SARS-CoV-2 spike protein derived from the original Wuhan strain.

This sequence originates from a person between 18 and 65 years old who received the Ad26.COV2.S COVID-19 vaccine or a placebo. The chain was built from TRBV4-3 and TRBJ1-1; a tentative D call is TRBD1 (6 bases match). The source was peripheral blood, collected in a trial of Ad26.COV2.S vaccine versus placebo. The encoded CDR3 is CASSPWTDNMNTEAFF. In nucleotide form, the sequence is TGCGCCAGCAGCCCCTGGACAGACAACATGAACACTGAAGCTTTCTTT.